This passage covers 16 T cell receptor beta chains from one sample sequenced in a study of blood T cell repertoires in COVID-19. The repertoire was sequenced with immunoSEQ multiplex PCR; TCRdb's copy has only in-frame clones and lacks some. The table has roughly 250,000 clones, around 88% seen once. The sample consisted of peripheral blood. The receptors originated from a man aged 25 to 45 with acute or convalescent COVID-19.

V gene TRBV5-4 combines with J gene TRBJ1-2; 7 bases match TRBD1. The ends lost 4 bases at V and 11 bases at J; junction bases unmatched: 14. Looked up from germline, CDR1 is SGHNT and CDR2 is YYREEE (reference sequence). The CDR3 is 14 amino acids. The CDR3 loop is CASSVGTESDRYTF. The CDR3 DNA reads TGTGCCAGCAGCGTCGGGACAGAGTCTGATCGATACACCTTC.

The chain joins TRBV4-1 to TRBJ2-4; D ambiguous. Germline-derived CDR1 and CDR2 are MGHRA and YSYEKL. The CDR3 loop spans 14 amino acids. V was shortened by 7 bases and J by 1 base, with 11 bases between the two germline ends. This chain's CDR3 is CASMSVLAKNIQYF. The CDR3 DNA reads TGCGCCAGCATGTCCGTCCTGGCCAAAAACATTCAGTACTTC.

V gene TRBV24-1 combines with J gene TRBJ2-1, with D possibly being TRBD2 (5 bases). Germline V gene data show CDR1 as KGHDR and CDR2 as SFDVKD. The CDR3 spans 15 residues. The ends were cut back, 1 base at V and 1 base at J, with 7 bases in the middle. The CDR3 coding sequence is TGTGCCACCAGTGATTTCTCGGGGTCCTACAATGAGCAGTTCTTC. As protein: CATSDFSGSYNEQFF.

This chain links TRBV30 with TRBJ1-3; D may be TRBD1 (6 bases). CDR1 is GTSNPN and CDR2 is SVGIG in the germline V gene (reference sequence). The CDR3 is made up of 14 amino acids. The ends were cut back, 3 bases at V and 4 bases at J, with 13 bases in the middle. In DNA form, the CDR3 reads TGTGCCTGGAGGAGAGGGACACAAGGAAACACCATATATTTT. The encoded protein is CAWRRGTQGNTIYF.

The chain recombines TRBV7-8 with TRBJ1-3; possible D gene TRBD1, 6 bases. CDR1 and CDR2 (germline): SGHVS, FQNEAQ. The V end was cut by 5 bases, the J end by 0 bases, with 14 bases between. This CDR3 contains 16 residues. The CDR3 DNA reads TGTGCCAGCAGCGATCCTCGGGACAACTCTGGAAACACCATATATTTT. Its translation is CASSDPRDNSGNTIYF.

This rearrangement joins TRBV15 to TRBJ1-2; 10 nucleotides line up with TRBD1. Germline CDR1 and CDR2: LNHNV and YYDKDF (reference sequence). The CDR3 contains 19 residues. Germline trimming cut 3 bases from V and 0 bases from J; bases unmatched to any gene: 13. CDR3 amino acids: CATSRDMTGGDLANYGYTF. The DNA of the CDR3 is TGTGCCACCAGCAGGGACATGACAGGGGGCGATCTAGCTAACTATGGCTACACCTTC.

V is TRBV5-1 and J is TRBJ2-5; TRBD2 agrees at 7 bases. With 1 base clipped from V and 7 bases from J, the junction kept 7 bases outside the gene matches. CDR1 is SGHRS, CDR2 YFSETQ, per germline. The CDR3 sequence is 14 residues long. The CDR3 coding sequence is TGCGCCAGCAGCTTGCGGGCGGGAGTGGGGACCCAGTACTTC. Its protein is CASSLRAGVGTQYF.

Comments on this clone: A read error may account for a junction end that differs from germline. The chain recombines TRBV4-1 with TRBJ2-7; 8 bases are shared with TRBD2. CDR3 length: 14 residues. The germline V gene encodes CDR1 MGHRA and CDR2 YSYEKL. For the CDR3, the DNA is TGCGCCAGCAGCCATGATGGAGCTAGCGGGCTGCATGACTTC. Residues: CASSHDGASGLHDF.

This chain connects TRBV7-9 to TRBJ2-5; 7 positions agree with TRBD2. The CDR3 has 15 amino acids. Trimming cost V 5 bases and J 4 bases; bases outside gene matches: 10. The germline gives CDR1 SEHNR, CDR2 FQNEAQ (reference sequence). CDR3 protein: CASSARRGEGETQYF. Here the CDR3 DNA reads TGTGCCAGCAGCGCACGCCGGGGGGAGGGAGAGACCCAGTACTTC.

The rearrangement links TRBV19 to TRBJ1-5; TRBD1 is a possible D gene (5 bases). The germline V and J ends were trimmed by 6 bases and 4 bases, with 13 bases remaining between them. CDR1 is LNHDA, CDR2 SQIVND, per germline (reference sequence). The CDR3 spans 14 residues. In nucleotides, the CDR3 is TGTGCCAGTAGGGGAATGACAGATAATCAGCCCCAGCATTTT. Protein: CASRGMTDNQPQHF.

V and J are TRBV5-1 and TRBJ2-3; perhaps TRBD2 as D (7 bases). Trimming stripped 4 bases from V and 4 bases from J, with 10 bases between. CDR1 and CDR2 from the germline V gene are SGHRS and YFSETQ. The CDR3 is made up of 13 amino acids. The CDR3 loop is CASSAGAADTQYF. The CDR3 DNA reads TGCGCCAGCAGCGCGGGGGCGGCAGATACGCAGTATTTT.

This sequence joins TRBV2 and TRBJ2-2, with a tentative D call TRBD1 (6 bases). Germline lookup yields CDR1 SNHLY and CDR2 FYNNEI. The CDR3 loop spans 13 amino acids. V lost 7 bases and J 2 bases, leaving 8 bases between the germline ends. CDR3 in amino acids: CASKGHNTGELFF. CDR3 in DNA: TGTGCCAGCAAGGGACACAACACCGGGGAGCTGTTTTTT.

This chain joins TRBV4-1 and TRBJ1-1, with 7 bases matching TRBD1. The CDR3 loop spans 14 amino acids. V lost 7 bases to trimming and J lost 4 bases; unmatched junction nucleotides: 9. Germline V CDR1 and CDR2: MGHRA, YSYEKL. CDR3 protein: CASKYGDRATEAFF. CDR3 nucleotide sequence: TGCGCCAGCAAGTACGGAGACAGGGCCACTGAAGCTTTCTTT.

This clone occurred once. This chain joins TRBV18 and TRBJ1-1, with D perhaps matching TRBD1 (5 bases). The germline V gene has CDR1 KGHSH and CDR2 LQKENI. This CDR3 region has 14 residues. The V and J ends lost 6 bases and 6 bases respectively, with 17 bases between them. The DNA of the CDR3 is TGTGCCAGCTCTCGCGGACATGCCATCTCTGAAGCTTTCTTT. It is translated as CASSRGHAISEAFF.

V and J are TRBV7-8 and TRBJ1-5, with D unresolved. The CDR3 is 15 residues long. Germline V gene lookup returns CDR1 SGHVS and CDR2 FQNEAQ. Trimming took 4 bases from V and 2 from J, leaving 12 bases between them. CDR3 amino acids: CASSSQEVGNQPQHF. In nucleotides, the CDR3 is TGTGCCAGCAGCTCTCAGGAGGTGGGCAATCAGCCCCAGCATTTT.

The chain is built from TRBV7-8 and TRBJ1-1, with D hard to call. The CDR3 runs to 16 residues. The germline V gene encodes CDR1 SGHVS and CDR2 FQNEAQ. V lost 0 bases, J lost 0 bases, and 11 bases lay in between. This CDR3 is CASSLAVQQMNTEAFF. The CDR3 DNA follows: TGTGCCAGCAGCTTAGCGGTACAGCAGATGAACACTGAAGCTTTCTTT.